The clone carrying this T cell receptor (beta chain) has just a few counts. This CDR3 spans 15 amino acids. V lost 4 bases and J lost 6; bases outside the gene matches: 5. CDR1 and CDR2 from the germline V gene are SGHDN and FVKESK. This sample stems from a study of blood T cells in healthy people across ages. Through a sample-barcoded 5' primer and a J-beta primer mix, a second PCR was run for 7 to 11 cycles. Each CDR3 protein is one row after TCRdb ran MiXCR on the 5' RACE reads. Of hundreds of thousands of distinct CDR3 sequences in the sample, around 50% were seen once. V usage is TRBV14 and J usage is TRBJ2-1; 11 positions match TRBD2. The source of this sequence is a man in his forties in good health. Material for sequencing was blood. DNA of the CDR3: TGTGCCAGCAGCCCCATAGCGGGAGGGCTCAATGAGCAGTTCTTC. It codes for CASSPIAGGLNEQFF. Supplemented by reference TRBV14 and TRBJ2-1, the full variable domain reads EAGVTQFPSHSVIEKGQTVTLRCDPISGHDNLYWYRRVMGKEIKFLLHFVKESKQDESGMPNNRFLAERTGGTYSTLKVQPAELEDSGVYFCASSPIAGGLNEQFFGPGTRLTVL.